This T cell receptor beta chain was recorded in a study of T cell repertoires and Cas9 in healthy adults (dated by TCRdb to the late 2010s). Some background on the complete study: Within the CD4 and CD8 compartments, SpCas9-reactive T cells were assessed for multi-effector potency, cytotoxicity and lineage determination. The study looked at preexisting T cell immunity to the Streptococcus pyogenes Cas9 nuclease (SpCas9), which is used in CRISPR gene editing.

The method was the immunoSEQ multiplex PCR assay. TCRdb obtained this table from immuneACCESS and retained in-frame rearrangements with V and J assigned. These tables miss some clones; where compared with another copy, unresolved V genes account for less than half of the shortfall, and the remainder is unexplained. Recorded for this sample are almost 15,000 clones; approximately 88% of them occurred a single time. Approximately 2.1% of the sample is held by the ten biggest clonotypes. CDR1 and CDR2 were assigned from the germline V gene as SGHTA and FQGNSA. V was cut back by 5 bases and J by 6 bases, leaving a gap of 16 bases between them. Spanning cysteine to phenylalanine, the CDR3 consists of 15 amino acids. Solely the CDR3 DNA is kept, with 45 bases framed from the first base. Comment on this clone: It lacks a known antigen. Base qualities are not recorded, but no much larger clone differs from it by a single base.

What the work shows at the level of the full study, not this receptor alone: Proliferation and function of SpCas9-reactive effector T cells were reported to be mitigated in vitro by SpCas9-reactive regulatory T cells.

Healthy humans served as the donors. The specimen was Tregs (CD4+, CD25+, CD127-, CD137-, CD154-) from PBMCs; culture status not recorded. The sequence joins TRBV7-2 to TRBJ1-4; the best D guess is TRBD1, with 6 bases matching. The sequence was collected from a human donor in good health. The bases are TGTGCCAGCAGCCCCACTCACAGGGCTGATGAAAAACTGTTTTTT. Its translation reads: CASSPTHRADEKLFF.